This TCR beta chain comes out of a study of glioma-infiltrating T cells. Comments on this clonotype: A read error may produce the germline difference seen at one junction end.

Amplification of TCR alpha and beta CDR3 regions from RNA used iRepertoire nested multiplex PCR. Via MiXCR, TCRdb re-called the multiplex PCR reads, giving one row per CDR3 protein. The repertoire consists of roughly 100,000 distinct CDR3 sequences, with 25% to 35% occurring once and the leading ten covering approximately 46%. This CDR3 is 13 amino acids long. The chain recombines TRBV12-3 or TRBV12-4 with TRBJ2-3; perhaps TRBD2 as D (7 bases). Input material: glioma tissue, nonneoplastic brain tissue, or PBMCs (not recorded which). The TCR sequence derives from a human donor with low-grade glioma or glioblastoma, undergoing nonglioma brain surgery, or in good health (not recorded which). Here the CDR3 DNA reads TGTGCCAGCAAGGGGGGGCAGACCGGGGAGCTGCTTTTT. This encodes CASKGGQTGELLF.